Listed below are T cell receptor beta chains from one sample, sequenced in a study of cytomegalovirus exposure and HLA in healthy donors. Here immunoSEQ multiplex PCR was the method, and the copy in TCRdb shows in-frame clones only, minus some. The sample carries around 140,000 clones, about 83% recorded once. The sequencing sample was made of PBMCs. The receptors here all came from a man in his forties or fifties in good health and CMV-seropositive. Each CDR3 is given with its conserved first and last residue. Each record gives: D gene, clone size, V gene, J gene, CDR3 DNA, CDR3 protein. D genes are given only for firm matches. Clone size is given for some rows only: seen once, a few or many times, or a class if the clone is expanded.

NA	NA	TRBV15	TRBJ2-2	TGTGCCACCAGCGCGAGCCACGGGGAGCTGTTTTTT	CATSASHGELFF
NA	NA	TRBV11-2	TRBJ1-1	TGTGCCAGCAGCTTAGAAACAGGTGAAGCTTTCTTT	CASSLETGEAFF
NA	NA	TRBV29-1	TRBJ2-7	TGCAGCGTTGCCCCCGGGTTGGACGAGCAGTACTTC	CSVAPGLDEQYF
NA	NA	TRBV27	TRBJ2-1	TGTGCCAGCAGTTTAGAGGGCCGGGAGCAGTTCTTC	CASSLEGREQFF
NA	NA	TRBV4-3	TRBJ2-3	TGCGCCAGCAGCCCAGAGCGGGCCGGCACAGATACGCAGTATTTT	CASSPERAGTDTQYF
NA	NA	TRBV6-1	TRBJ2-2	TGTGCCAGCGCGGGGACTGACAGTTACGGGGAGCTGTTTTTT	CASAGTDSYGELFF
TRBD2	NA	TRBV11-3	TRBJ2-3	TGTGCCAGCAGCTTAGGACTAGCCGGAGATACGCAGTATTTT	CASSLGLAGDTQYF
NA	NA	TRBV6-1	TRBJ1-1	TGTGCCAGCAGTGAACTTAGACAGGTGCCTGAAGCTTTCTTT	CASSELRQVPEAFF
TRBD1	NA	TRBV7-9	TRBJ1-1	TGTGCCAGCAGCTTCCAAGGGGGCGCGGGAACTGAAGCTTTCTTT	CASSFQGGAGTEAFF
TRBD2	few	TRBV18	TRBJ2-3	TGTGCCAGCTCACCGGCGGGAGGGGGCACAGATACGCAGTATTTT	CASSPAGGGTDTQYF
NA	NA	TRBV2	TRBJ2-4	TGTGCCAGCAGTCCCCAGGAGGGGCACATTCAGTACTTC	CASSPQEGHIQYF
TRBD2	NA	TRBV5-4	TRBJ2-4	TGTGCCAGCAGCTTGGGGGGACTAGCGGGAATGGAGTACAGTCAGTACTTC	CASSLGGLAGMEYSQYF
TRBD2	once	TRBV5-1	TRBJ2-1	TGCGCCAGCTCTATAAGCGGGAGCCCCTACAATGAGCAGTTCTTC	CASSISGSPYNEQFF
NA	NA	TRBV19	TRBJ1-2	TGTGCCAGTAGTTCCCCACCTACCGCCACTGGCTACACCTTC	CASSSPPTATGYTF
TRBD1	once	TRBV5-8	TRBJ2-3	TGTGCCAGCAGCTTAGGACAGGGGGCAGATACGCAGTATTTT	CASSLGQGADTQYF
NA	NA	TRBV14	TRBJ2-7	TGTGCCAGCAGCCAGGTGGCAGGTCCATACGAGCAGTACTTC	CASSQVAGPYEQYF
TRBD2	NA	TRBV9	TRBJ2-1	TGTGCCAGCAGCGTAGTAGACCTTGGGACTAGCGGATACAATGAGCAGTTCTTC	CASSVVDLGTSGYNEQFF
NA	NA	TRBV14	TRBJ2-1	TGTGCCAGCAGCCAAGATAGCAACTATGAGCAGTTCTTC	CASSQDSNYEQFF
NA	few	TRBV2	TRBJ2-7	TGTGCCAGCAGCCTACAAGGAGGCGAGCAGTACTTC	CASSLQGGEQYF
TRBD2	NA	TRBV28	TRBJ2-7	TGTGCCAGCAGTTTAGCGGGAGGGCCGAGGGAGCAGTACTTC	CASSLAGGPREQYF
NA	NA	TRBV6-1	TRBJ2-7	TGTGCCAGCAGTGTAGCGGCCACCTACGAGCAGTACTTC	CASSVAATYEQYF
TRBD2	NA	TRBV10-3	TRBJ2-5	TGTGCCATCAGTGTCGTCCTAGCGGCAAACCAAGAGACCCAGTACTTC	CAISVVLAANQETQYF
TRBD2	NA	TRBV6-5	TRBJ2-3	TGTGCCAGCAGTTACTCTCCGGGAGGCCACAGAGGTACGCAGTATTTT	CASSYSPGGHRGTQYF
NA	NA	TRBV7-3	TRBJ2-2	TGTGCCAGCAGAGAGGGCCAGACCGGGGAGCTGTTTTTT	CASREGQTGELFF
TRBD1	NA	TRBV25-1	TRBJ1-2	TGTGCCAGCCGGACAGGGAGACTTGGCTACACCTTC	CASRTGRLGYTF
NA	NA	TRBV2	TRBJ2-7	TGTGCCAGCATGAGGAGCTCCTACGAGCAGTACTTC	CASMRSSYEQYF
NA	NA	TRBV2	TRBJ2-1	TGTGCCAGCCGGGACATCCTAGGATCCTACAATGAGCAGTTCTTC	CASRDILGSYNEQFF
TRBD2	NA	TRBV6-1	TRBJ2-1	TGTGCCAGCAGTGAGCCTAGCGGGAAAGCTCCCAATGAGCAGTTCTTC	CASSEPSGKAPNEQFF
NA	once	TRBV18	TRBJ2-5	TGTGCCAGCTCCACAGAGGAGACCCAGTACTTC	CASSTEETQYF
NA	NA	TRBV29-1	TRBJ2-3	TGCAGCGTTACTACTAGCACAGATACGCAGTATTTT	CSVTTSTDTQYF
NA	once	TRBV11-2	TRBJ2-2	TGTGCCAGCCTAGGGGGCGGAGGGATCGGCACCGGGGAGCTGTTTTTT	CASLGGGGIGTGELFF
TRBD2	NA	TRBV12-5	TRBJ2-2	TGTGCTAGTGGTTCCGGGACTAGCGGGAGATTGGTAATCGGGGAGCTGTTTTTT	CASGSGTSGRLVIGELFF
TRBD1	NA	TRBV28	TRBJ1-1	TGTGCCATCACAGGGGGCGTCTACACTGAAGCTTTCTTT	CAITGGVYTEAFF
TRBD2	once	TRBV5-1	TRBJ2-5	TGCGCCAGCAGTCAAGGATCGGGGGGTTGGTCGGAGACCCAGTACTTC	CASSQGSGGWSETQYF
NA	NA	TRBV7-9	TRBJ1-2	TGTGCCAGCAGCTTAGACAGCATCTATGGCTACACCTTC	CASSLDSIYGYTF
NA	NA	TRBV5-1	TRBJ2-1	TGCGCCAGCAGCTTGCAGTCAGGCTACAATGAGCAGTTCTTC	CASSLQSGYNEQFF
TRBD1	few	TRBV5-4	TRBJ1-4	TGTGCCAGCAGCTTGGCAGGGACAGGGAATGAAAAACTGTTTTTT	CASSLAGTGNEKLFF
NA	NA	TRBV2	TRBJ2-5	TGTGCCAGCAGCACTAGCCAAGAGACCCAGTACTTC	CASSTSQETQYF
NA	NA	TRBV6-4	TRBJ2-7	TGTGCCAGCAGCCCCACTAGCTACGAGCAGTACTTC	CASSPTSYEQYF
NA	NA	TRBV5-6	TRBJ2-1	TGTGCCAGCAGCTTGGGACTAAGCTCCTACAATGAGCAGTTCTTC	CASSLGLSSYNEQFF
NA	NA	TRBV5-1	TRBJ2-1	TGCGCCAGCAGCTTGCACGAGGCCCTAAAGAGTGAGCAGTTCTTC	CASSLHEALKSEQFF